These 20 T cell receptor beta chains originate from one sample sequenced in a study of T cells in Graves' hyperthyroidism and ophthalmopathy. RNA transcripts were the template for amplifying TCR beta CDR3 regions. The HTBI primer set served for first-round RT-PCR of the TCR CDR3. TCRdb reprocessed the multiplex PCR reads with MiXCR, giving one entry per CDR3 protein. The repertoire includes 350,000 or so distinct CDR3 sequences, roughly 18% of them detected once, and approximately 49% sits in the top ten. The sample consisted of blood. Receptors originate from a woman in her fifties or sixties with Graves' hyperthyroidism.

The chain has TRBV15 and TRBJ2-1, with 8 nucleotides matching TRBD1. Germline V gene sequence: CDR1 LNHNV, CDR2 YYDKDF (reference sequence). The trim removed 4 bases at V and 7 bases at J, leaving 9 bases unmatched. The CDR3 has 15 residues. The CDR3 DNA follows: TGTGCCACCAGCATTACAGGGGGGACGGGAAATGAGCAGTTCTTC. It yields the protein CATSITGGTGNEQFF.

This clonotype has more than one count but fewer than ten. This chain joins TRBV20-1 and TRBJ1-6, with D possibly being TRBD1 (5 bases). The ends were cut back, 4 bases at V and 6 bases at J, with 10 bases in the middle. This CDR3 has 13 amino acids. Germline loops: CDR1 DFQATT, CDR2 SNEGSKA (reference sequence). The CDR3: CSAIREANSPLHF. The CDR3 nucleotides read TGCAGTGCTATCAGGGAGGCTAATTCACCCCTCCACTTT.

This clonotype showed up just a few times. The chain uses TRBV10-3 and TRBJ2-6; possible D gene TRBD2, 6 bases. V was clipped by 11 bases and J by 3 bases, with 17 bases between them. The length of the CDR3 is 15 residues. Germline V gene lookup returns CDR1 ENHRY and CDR2 SYGVKD. CDR3 protein: CAGGSPGRGANVLTF. CDR3 DNA sequence: TGTGCCGGAGGGTCCCCGGGGCGTGGGGCCAACGTCCTGACTTTC.

This clonotype was seen many times. The chain joins TRBV7-3 to TRBJ1-1; D ambiguous. Trimming removed 2 bases at V and 3 bases at J, with 19 bases between. CDR1 is SGHTA, CDR2 FQGTGA, per germline. The CDR3 is 17 amino acids. CDR3 amino acids: CASSLGLEGGGYTEAFF. DNA for the CDR3: TGTGCCAGCAGCTTAGGTCTAGAGGGAGGCGGGTACACTGAAGCTTTCTTT. The full variable domain, completed using reference TRBV7-3 and TRBJ1-1, is GAGVSQTPSNKVTEKGKYVELRCDPISGHTALYWYRQSLGQGPEFLIYFQGTGAADDSGLPNDRFFAVRPEGSVSTLKIQRTERGDSAVYLCASSLGLEGGGYTEAFFGQGTRLTVV.

About this clonotype itself: This may stem from a read error, because a much larger clone lies one nucleotide away. This chain links TRBV7-6 with TRBJ1-2; D ambiguous. The CDR3 covers 12 residues. From germline, CDR1 is SGHVS and CDR2 FNYEAQ. The CDR3: CAGSVMGYGYTF. CDR3 DNA sequence: TGTGCCGGCAGCGTCATGGGCTATGGCTACACCTTC.

This clonotype was recorded at least ten times. The chain is built from TRBV7-2 and TRBJ2-1; 9 nucleotides agree with TRBD2. V was clipped by 0 bases and J by 7 bases; unmatched bases: 4. This CDR3 has 15 residues. Looked up from germline, CDR1 is SGHTA and CDR2 is FQGNSA. Here the CDR3 DNA reads TGTGCCAGCAGCTTAGCAGCGGGGGGTGCTAATGAGCAGTTCTTC. The encoded protein is CASSLAAGGANEQFF.

In DNA, the CDR3 is TGCGCCAGCAGCCTCGGAGGGACAGGCACAGATACGCAGTATTTT. As protein: CASSLGGTGTDTQYF. The rearrangement uses TRBV5-1 and TRBJ2-3; weak D call: TRBD1 (7 bases). Per the germline V gene, CDR1 is SGHRS and CDR2 is YFSETQ. The CDR3 is 15 residues long. V lost 4 bases and J lost 1, with 13 bases in between.

This clonotype was seen at least ten times. The chain links TRBV2 to TRBJ2-1, with D hard to call. Germline V gene lookup returns CDR1 SNHLY and CDR2 FYNNEI. This CDR3 has 13 residues. Trimming shortened V by 2 bases and J by 5 bases, and 7 bases separated the two germline ends. CDR3 protein: CASSELKNNEQFF. The CDR3 region has the DNA TGTGCCAGCAGTGAATTGAAAAACAATGAGCAGTTCTTC.

This clonotype was counted at least ten times. CDR3: CASSFSAGGTDTQYF. For the CDR3, the DNA is TGTGCCAGCAGTTTTAGTGCGGGGGGCACAGATACGCAGTATTTT. This rearrangement joins TRBV12-3 or TRBV12-4 to TRBJ2-3, with TRBD2 matching over 7 bases. The junction had 4 bases not matched to a gene; V was cut back by 3 bases and J by 1 base. The CDR3 contains 15 residues.

This clonotype was seen more than once but under ten times. This may be a read error: a much more frequent sequence differs by one nucleotide. J is TRBJ2-1 and V is TRBV11-2; D remains ambiguous. The J call is doubtful: the DNA matches TRBJ2-7 better. Germline V CDR1 and CDR2: SGHAT, FQNNGV. This CDR3 is built from 15 residues. As DNA, the CDR3 is TGTGCCAGCAGCTTAGGTATTTTACCCTACAATGAGCAGTACTTC. It is translated as CASSLGILPYNEQYF.

This chain connects TRBV10-2 to TRBJ1-5; D ambiguous. The CDR3 contains 12 residues. Germline-derived CDR1 and CDR2 are WSHSY and SAAADI. Between the trimmed V and J ends, which lost 8 bases and 9 bases, there was a span of 14 bases. CDR3 protein: CASADPRRPQHF. The CDR3 coding sequence is TGCGCCAGCGCCGACCCGAGACGGCCCCAGCATTTT.

This clonotype has a count of ten or more. The chain joins TRBV28 to TRBJ1-5; 8 bases fit TRBD1. The V gene end was trimmed by 2 bases and the J gene end by 6 bases; junction bases not matched to a gene: 9. Germline V gives CDR1 MDHEN, CDR2 SYDVKM. The CDR3 is 16 amino acids. CDR3 in amino acids: CASSLTGQGIFQPQHF. CDR3 DNA sequence: TGTGCCAGCAGTTTAACCGGACAGGGCATATTTCAGCCCCAGCATTTT.

V usage is TRBV9 and J usage is TRBJ2-1; 9 bases fit TRBD2. The CDR3 is 15 residues long. CDR1 and CDR2 from the germline V gene are SGDLS and YYNGEE. V trimming: 6 bases; J trimming: 1 base; junction bases outside the gene matches: 5. CDR3 residues: CASTYAGGSYNEQFF. The CDR3, as DNA: TGTGCCAGCACCTATGCGGGAGGGTCCTACAATGAGCAGTTCTTC.

The chain employs TRBV5-1 and TRBJ2-7; 15 nucleotides agree with TRBD2. CDR1 and CDR2 (germline): SGHRS, YFSETQ. This CDR3 spans 18 amino acids. Trimming took 4 bases from V and 0 from J; bases not matched to a gene: 8. The DNA of the CDR3 is TGCGCCAGCAGCGGAGGACTAGCGGGAGGGCTGAGCTCCTACGAGCAGTACTTC. This codes for CASSGGLAGGLSSYEQYF.

This chain connects TRBV14 to TRBJ1-2, with D maybe TRBD1 (5 bases). The V and J ends lost 1 base and 7 bases respectively, with 16 bases between them. Germline-derived CDR1 and CDR2 are SGHDN and FVKESK. This CDR3 region has 15 residues. CDR3 sequence: CASSQAGAWGSGYTF. The DNA of the CDR3 is TGTGCCAGCAGCCAAGCCGGGGCATGGGGTAGTGGCTACACCTTC.

In this sample, this clonotype turned up a few times. V is TRBV6-5 and J is TRBJ1-2; possibly TRBD1 for D (5 bases). Germline CDR1 is MNHEY and CDR2 is SVGAGI. Deletions cut 0 bases from V and 4 bases from J, with 9 bases between. The CDR3 contains 14 residues. For the CDR3, the DNA is TGTGCCAGCAGTTACTCGGACAATGGCTATGGCTACACCTTC. Translating it yields CASSYSDNGYGYTF.

This clonotype was counted only a few times. The CDR3 DNA reads TGTGCCAGCAGCCAAGATAAAGCTAGCGGGGCGGATACGCAGTATTTT. Its protein is CASSQDKASGADTQYF. The chain is built from TRBV4-2 and TRBJ2-3, with 9 bases aligning to TRBD2. The CDR3 consists of 16 residues. The germline gives CDR1 LGHNA, CDR2 YNFKEQ. V lost 0 bases, J lost 6 bases, and 7 bases stayed unmatched.

This clonotype was detected ten times or more. The rearrangement uses TRBV6-1 and TRBJ2-2; the match to TRBD2 covers 10 bases. CDR3 length equals 17 residues. The ends lost 6 bases at V and 0 bases at J; junction bases unmatched: 7. Germline lookup yields CDR1 MNHNS and CDR2 SASEGT. Here the CDR3 reads CASSGLAGGPNTGELFF. CDR3 nucleotide sequence: TGTGCCAGCAGCGGATTAGCGGGGGGCCCGAACACCGGGGAGCTGTTTTTT.

This clonotype was seen ten or more times. The chain combines TRBV5-1 with TRBJ2-1; TRBD2 matches 7 bases. The CDR3 covers 16 residues. Unmatched junction bases numbered 7, after V lost 4 bases and J lost 0 bases. CDR1 is SGHRS and CDR2 is YFSETQ in the germline V gene. The CDR3: CASSASGGSSYNEQFF. CDR3 nucleotides: TGCGCCAGCAGCGCCTCGGGGGGAAGCTCCTACAATGAGCAGTTCTTC.

This clonotype was detected ten times or more. The rearrangement links TRBV7-3 to TRBJ2-3; 7 bases line up with TRBD2. V was pared by 2 bases and J by 5 bases, with 10 bases of the junction left unmatched. This CDR3 region has 16 residues. Germline V gene lookup returns CDR1 SGHTA and CDR2 FQGTGA. CDR3: CASSLQAGRGGDTQYF. The CDR3 DNA follows: TGTGCCAGCAGCTTACAAGCGGGAAGGGGTGGAGATACGCAGTATTTT.